This entry features one T cell receptor (beta chain) sequence. Its antigen is currently unknown. This sample was included in a study of CD4 T cells in relation to SARS-CoV-2 and coronaviruses. Study-wide background: After 10 to 11 days of antigen culture, PBMC TCR beta CDR3s were sequenced. Negative control cultures got HIV-1 Nef peptides or no peptide.

Produced via immunoSEQ multiplex PCR; TCRdb's table is partial and in-frame only. This sample has around 23,000 clones; under 80% occur once, and the top ten carry around 13%. Before the COVID-19 pandemic, during about 2011-2019, CD4+ T cells were taken from unexposed donors. After around nine days of culture, CD4+ T cells were isolated. Testing used SARS-CoV-2 S/N and four cold-coronavirus spikes on unexposed-donor CD4+ T cells, cells permitting. CDR3 size: 18 residues. Germline CDR1 reads LNHDA; CDR2 reads SQIVND (reference sequence). Losses at the gene ends were 5 bases for V and 4 bases for J; bases not matched to a gene: 16.

The chain combines TRBV19 with TRBJ2-7, with TRBD1 identical over 11 bases. The sequenced material came from CD4+ T cells from PBMCs, cultured in vitro. The origin of this receptor is a human donor in good health. The CDR3 nucleotides read TGTGCCAGTAGTTCCGGGACAGGGGGAAAGTTTGGCGCTTACGAGCAGTACTTC. Translating gives CASSSGTGGKFGAYEQYF.